This entry lists 32 T cell receptor beta chains sequenced from one sample in a study of blood T cell repertoires in COVID-19. Data came from immunoSEQ multiplex PCR; TCRdb stores just in-frame clones and leaves some out. Of about 420,000 clones listed, roughly 89% are singletons. Sequencing was performed on peripheral blood. These receptors were taken from a man between 18 and 29 years old with COVID-19, enrolled during active disease.

This chain uses TRBV7-9 with TRBJ2-1; D may be TRBD1 (6 bases). Trimming cost V 3 bases and J 2 bases, with 11 bases left between them. Germline V gives CDR1 SEHNR, CDR2 FQNEAQ (reference sequence). This CDR3 has 15 amino acids. The CDR3 nucleotides read TGTGCCAGCAGCTTCATCAGGGGTGCCTACAATGAGCAGTTCTTC. It is translated as CASSFIRGAYNEQFF.

This chain uses TRBV6-5 with TRBJ1-2, with D unresolved. The CDR3 extends over 15 amino acids. V was pared by 0 bases and J by 4 bases, with 12 bases between. Germline CDR1 and CDR2: MNHEY and SVGAGI. CDR3 in amino acids: CASSYSMSGGYGYTF. The CDR3 bases are TGTGCCAGCAGTTACTCGATGTCAGGTGGCTATGGCTACACCTTC.

V gene TRBV11-3 combines with J gene TRBJ1-4; 7 bases are a match to TRBD1. CDR3 length: 15 residues. CDR1 is SGHNT, CDR2 YENEEA, per germline. V trimming: 5 bases; J trimming: 3 bases; junction bases outside the gene matches: 6. The CDR3 nucleotides are TGTGCCAGCAGCCTCCGACAGGGCCCTAATGAAAAACTGTTTTTT. Amino acid sequence: CASSLRQGPNEKLFF. The complete variable domain, with remaining parts taken from reference TRBV11-3 and TRBJ1-4, reads EAGVVQSPRYKIIEKKQPVAFWCNPISGHNTLYWYLQNLGQGPELLIRYENEEAVDDSQLPKDRFSAERLKGVDSTLKIQPAELGDSAVYLCASSLRQGPNEKLFFGSGTQLSVL.

The chain links TRBV19 to TRBJ2-4, with unresolved D. CDR3 size: 15 residues. CDR1 and CDR2 (germline): LNHDA, SQIVND (reference sequence). V shed 1 base and J shed 8 bases, with 15 bases lying between them. CDR3 nucleotides: TGTGCCAGTAGTATAGCCAGCGCCCCTGGATACATTCAGTACTTC. This gives the protein CASSIASAPGYIQYF.

The J gene is TRBJ1-3, the V gene TRBV4-1; a possible D gene is TRBD1 (5 bases). The germline V gene encodes CDR1 MGHRA and CDR2 YSYEKL. The V end was cut by 3 bases, the J end by 2 bases, with 11 bases between. This CDR3 has 15 residues. CDR3 bases: TGCGCCAGCAGCCATGGGGAAGGGGCTGGAAACACCATATATTTT. It translates to CASSHGEGAGNTIYF.

The rearrangement uses TRBV2 and TRBJ1-5, with 8 bases fitting TRBD1. Germline trimming cut 7 bases from V and 3 bases from J; bases unmatched to any gene: 8. Germline V gene sequence: CDR1 SNHLY, CDR2 FYNNEI. The CDR3 runs 15 residues. The CDR3 region is CASTLQGVHNQPQHF. In nucleotides, the CDR3 is TGTGCCAGCACCTTACAGGGGGTTCACAATCAGCCCCAGCATTTT.

The V gene is TRBV12-5, the J gene TRBJ2-1, with D unresolved. Germline CDR1 LGHNT, CDR2 FRNRAP. The V gene lost 5 bases and the J gene lost 5 bases, with 10 bases spanning the gap. The CDR3 totals 13 residues. The CDR3 protein is CASGLKENNEQFF. CDR3 coding DNA: TGTGCTAGTGGTCTCAAGGAGAACAATGAGCAGTTCTTC.

This clone was counted only a few times. The chain couples TRBV5-8 to TRBJ1-2; possible D gene TRBD1, 6 bases. V lost 2 bases to trimming and J lost 2 bases, with 19 bases between them. The CDR3 is made up of 17 amino acids. Germline loops: CDR1 SGHTS, CDR2 YDEGEE. The CDR3 protein is CASSFSGRGKGNYGYTF. The CDR3 coding sequence is TGTGCCAGCAGCTTTTCCGGCAGGGGAAAGGGAAACTATGGCTACACCTTC.

This clone was found once. The chain employs TRBV10-1 and TRBJ2-2; D is perhaps TRBD2 (6 bases). CDR1 WNHNN and CDR2 SYGVQD come from the germline V gene (reference sequence). There are 14 residues in the CDR3. Trimming stripped 6 bases from V and 0 bases from J, with 8 bases between. CDR3 region: CASRSGANTGELFF. In DNA form, the CDR3 reads TGCGCCAGCAGATCGGGAGCGAACACCGGGGAGCTGTTTTTT.

The rearrangement links TRBV3-1 (or the pseudogene TRBV3-2) to TRBJ2-5; unclear D gene. V was clipped by 1 base and J by 4 bases, with 13 bases between them. Germline V CDR1 and CDR2: LGHDT, YNNKEL (reference sequence). The CDR3 has 15 amino acids. CDR3 residues: CASSQVLGGGETQYF. DNA of the CDR3: TGTGCCAGCAGCCAAGTTCTCGGTGGTGGAGAGACCCAGTACTTC.

V gene TRBV4-1 combines with J gene TRBJ2-2; 9 positions match TRBD1. The CDR3 is made up of 17 amino acids. Germline CDR1 MGHRA, CDR2 YSYEKL. V lost 0 bases to trimming and J lost 3 bases; unmatched junction nucleotides: 5. This CDR3 is CASSQDYGTGYTGELFF. The CDR3 nucleotides read TGCGCCAGCAGCCAAGATTATGGGACAGGGTACACCGGGGAGCTGTTTTTT.

The DNA of the CDR3 is TGTGCCAGCTCACCACCGATAGGGGTTGGTGGCTACACCTTC. Protein product: CASSPPIGVGGYTF. The chain is built from TRBV18 and TRBJ1-2; D might be TRBD1 (5 bases). V dropped 0 bases and J dropped 7 bases, with 12 bases sitting between them. Germline V gene data show CDR1 as KGHSH and CDR2 as LQKENI. The CDR3 has 14 amino acids. The full variable domain, in which reference TRBV18 and TRBJ1-2 provide the parts outside the CDR3, is NAGVMQNPRHLVRRRGQEARLRCSPMKGHSHVYWYRQLPEEGLKFMVYLQKENIIDESGMPKERFSAEFPKEGPSILRIQQVVRGDSAAYFCASSPPIGVGGYTFGSGTRLTVV.

The chain recombines TRBV5-4 with TRBJ2-7; TRBD2 aligns across 7 bases. Germline CDR1 is SGHNT and CDR2 is YYREEE (reference sequence). The CDR3 sequence is 16 residues long. V was clipped by 0 bases and J by 3 bases; unmatched bases: 9. Here the CDR3 DNA reads TGTGCCAGCAGCTTGGCGCCCAGCGGGGAAGGCTACGAGCAGTACTTC. This gives the protein CASSLAPSGEGYEQYF.

The chain is built from TRBV30 and TRBJ1-1; possibly TRBD1 for D (5 bases). V was trimmed by 3 bases and J by 8 bases, leaving 13 bases between them. Germline-derived CDR1 and CDR2 are GTSNPN and SVGIG (reference sequence). The CDR3 contains 12 residues. DNA of the CDR3: TGTGCCTGGAGCCAAGACAGAAGAGAAGCTTTCTTT. Protein product: CAWSQDRREAFF.

The V call is TRBV5-1, the J call TRBJ2-1; possibly TRBD1 for D (5 bases). The germline gives CDR1 SGHRS, CDR2 YFSETQ. Trimming removed 0 bases at V and 4 bases at J, with 8 bases between. The CDR3 covers 14 residues. CDR3 in DNA: TGCGCCAGCAGCTTGGGACAGCCGTACAATGAGCAGTTCTTC. Translated, it gives CASSLGQPYNEQFF.

The chain carries TRBV12-5 and TRBJ1-1; no firm D call. The ends were cut back, 3 bases at V and 4 bases at J, with 15 bases in the middle. There are 15 residues in the CDR3. Germline V gene data show CDR1 as LGHNT and CDR2 as FRNRAP. The DNA for the CDR3 is TGTGCTAGTGGTTTTTCCGGGTCCAGTCCCACTGAAGCTTTCTTT. Protein sequence: CASGFSGSSPTEAFF.

The chain joins TRBV27 to TRBJ2-2; 7 nucleotides align to TRBD1. Per germline, CDR1 MNHEY and CDR2 SMNVEV (reference sequence). This CDR3 region has 15 residues. Trimming took 5 bases from V and 7 from J; bases not matched to a gene: 10. The CDR3 DNA is TGTGCCAGCAGTCGTCAAGACAGGGCAAGCGGGGAGCTGTTTTTT. This sequence encodes CASSRQDRASGELFF.

This clone was recorded only once. V is TRBV4-1 and J is TRBJ2-2; no clear D. The germline gives CDR1 MGHRA, CDR2 YSYEKL. V was trimmed by 1 base and J by 4 bases, leaving 10 bases between them. The CDR3 has 15 amino acids. The CDR3 protein is CASSQGGGSTGELFF. The CDR3 bases are TGCGCCAGCAGCCAAGGAGGTGGAAGCACCGGGGAGCTGTTTTTT.

The chain links TRBV19 to TRBJ2-3; D may be TRBD2 (6 bases). The CDR3 contains 16 residues. V gave up 0 bases and J gave up 1 base, with 11 bases separating them. Germline CDR1 LNHDA, CDR2 SQIVND (reference sequence). CDR3: CASSIDLAGRTDTQYF. Here the CDR3 DNA reads TGTGCCAGTAGTATAGATTTGGCGGGGCGCACAGATACGCAGTATTTT.

The gene calls are TRBV6-5 and TRBJ2-7; 9 positions agree with TRBD1. Germline V gene sequence: CDR1 MNHEY, CDR2 SVGAGI. V lost 5 bases to trimming and J lost 5 bases; unmatched junction nucleotides: 10. This CDR3 has 15 amino acids. CDR3 in DNA: TGTGCCAGCAGTCGACCCGGGACAGGGAATGACGAGCAGTACTTC. Protein: CASSRPGTGNDEQYF.

The rearrangement uses TRBV6-5 and TRBJ2-1; perhaps TRBD1 as D (5 bases). The CDR3 has 14 residues. The V gene's germline CDR1 is MNHEY and CDR2 SVGAGI. V shed 7 bases and J shed 3 bases, with 13 bases lying between them. CDR3 bases: TGTGCCAGCACGAGGTCTCAGGGCTACAATGAGCAGTTCTTC. Its translation: CASTRSQGYNEQFF.

The J gene is TRBJ2-1, the V gene TRBV20-1; unclear D gene. The V end was cut by 5 bases, the J end by 4 bases, with 6 bases between. This CDR3 contains 11 residues. The germline V gene encodes CDR1 DFQATT and CDR2 SNEGSKA (reference sequence). The CDR3 here is CSAGSYNEQFF. CDR3 nucleotide sequence: TGCAGTGCTGGCTCATACAATGAGCAGTTCTTC.

The chain employs TRBV18 and TRBJ1-3; D gene unclear. The CDR3 is made up of 14 amino acids. Germline lookup yields CDR1 KGHSH and CDR2 LQKENI. Trimming pared 2 bases from V and 2 bases from J, leaving 7 bases between. CDR3 nucleotides: TGTGCCAGCTCACCAGCCGGGGCTGGAAACACCATATATTTT. This sequence encodes CASSPAGAGNTIYF.

J is TRBJ2-5 and V is TRBV27, with TRBD2 matching over 12 bases. This CDR3 is built from 16 residues. Trimming removed 6 bases from V and 1 base from J; junction bases left unmatched: 6. From germline, CDR1 is MNHEY and CDR2 SMNVEV (reference sequence). The CDR3 loop reads CASRRGLAGPQETQYF. The CDR3 nucleotides read TGTGCCAGCAGAAGAGGACTAGCGGGGCCCCAAGAGACCCAGTACTTC.

J is TRBJ2-1 and V is TRBV11-3, with TRBD1 identical over 8 bases. The CDR3 sequence is 17 residues long. V lost 0 bases and J lost 0; bases outside the gene matches: 4. Germline assignment: CDR1 SGHNT and CDR2 YENEEA. The CDR3 loop reads CASSLDRQGSSYNEQFF. As DNA, the CDR3 is TGTGCCAGCAGCTTAGATCGACAGGGGAGCTCCTACAATGAGCAGTTCTTC.

V and J are TRBV5-1 and TRBJ2-3; the D gene is possibly TRBD2 (5 bases). From germline, CDR1 is SGHRS and CDR2 YFSETQ. The CDR3 sequence is 15 residues long. Between the trimmed V and J ends, which lost 1 base and 4 bases, there was a span of 13 bases. This CDR3 is CASSLWSRGSDTQYF. The CDR3 DNA reads as TGCGCCAGCAGCTTGTGGTCAAGAGGGTCAGATACGCAGTATTTT. The full variable domain, completed using reference TRBV5-1 and TRBJ2-3, is KAGVTQTPRYLIKTRGQQVTLSCSPISGHRSVSWYQQTPGQGLQFLFEYFSETQRNKGNFPGRFSGRQFSNSRSEMNVSTLELGDSALYLCASSLWSRGSDTQYFGPGTRLTVL.

The V and J genes are TRBV28 and TRBJ2-2; possible D gene TRBD1, 6 bases. Germline-derived CDR1 and CDR2 are MDHEN and SYDVKM. The CDR3 runs to 14 residues. V was cut by 4 bases and J by 6 bases, with 12 bases left in between. For the CDR3, the DNA is TGTGCCAGCAGTTCTCACAGGGTGCCCGGGGAGCTGTTTTTT. It is translated as CASSSHRVPGELFF.

The V call is TRBV24-1, the J call TRBJ1-2; 10 nucleotides line up with TRBD1. CDR3 length equals 17 residues. The trim removed 4 bases at V and 8 bases at J, leaving 15 bases unmatched. Germline values: CDR1 KGHDR, CDR2 SFDVKD. The CDR3 DNA sequence: TGTGCCACCAGTGACTCCAGAACCGACAGGGGGCTTTGGGGCTACACCTTC. Protein product: CATSDSRTDRGLWGYTF.

The rearrangement uses TRBV15 and TRBJ2-1; D is uncertain. CDR3 length equals 12 residues. CDR1 LNHNV and CDR2 YYDKDF come from the germline V gene (reference sequence). The V and J ends lost 8 bases and 6 bases respectively, with 11 bases between them. CDR3 DNA sequence: TGTGCCACCTCTCAGGCATTCAATGAGCAGTTCTTC. Encoded protein: CATSQAFNEQFF. The full variable domain, in which reference TRBV15 and TRBJ2-1 provide the parts outside the CDR3, is DAMVIQNPRYQVTQFGKPVTLSCSQTLNHNVMYWYQQKSSQAPKLLFHYYDKDFNNEADTPDNFQSRRPNTSFCFLDIRSPGLGDTAMYLCATSQAFNEQFFGPGTRLTVL.

This clone has a single count. The chain has TRBV7-9 and TRBJ2-2; 8 bases map to TRBD1. This CDR3 region has 14 residues. Germline lookup yields CDR1 SEHNR and CDR2 FQNEAQ (reference sequence). The V gene end was trimmed by 4 bases and the J gene end by 4 bases; junction bases not matched to a gene: 2. The DNA of the CDR3 is TGTGCCAGCAGCTCAGGGGGCGGCACCGGGGAGCTGTTTTTT. The encoded protein is CASSSGGGTGELFF.

Details on this clone: Distinct nucleotide sequences in the sample also encode this CDR3. The chain combines TRBV11-3 with TRBJ2-7; 7 bases map to TRBD1. Per the germline V gene, CDR1 is SGHNT and CDR2 is YENEEA. The CDR3 sequence is 13 residues long. Trimming removed 4 bases from V and 2 bases from J; junction bases left unmatched: 2. CDR3 coding DNA: TGTGCCAGCAGCTCCGGGACAGCCTACGAGCAGTACTTC. This encodes CASSSGTAYEQYF.

The chain couples TRBV12-3 or TRBV12-4 to TRBJ1-2, with D unclear. Trimming took 3 bases from V and 6 from J, leaving 8 bases between them. The CDR3 runs 12 residues. CDR3 loop: CASSFLGDGYTF. For the CDR3, the DNA is TGTGCCAGCAGTTTCCTCGGGGATGGCTACACCTTC.